What follows is one TCR beta chain and its context. The sample originates from a study of T cell clones after liver transplantation. Whole-study context: TCRbeta sequencing after a pre-transplant mixed lymphocyte reaction identified graft-donor-reactive clones, later tracked in post-transplant blood.

TCRdb keeps only in-frame clones here, not all; method: immunoSEQ multiplex PCR. The table has under 90,000 clones, about four fifths seen once. CDR3 length: 16 residues. Germline CDR1 SGHVS, CDR2 FQNEAQ. The V gene lost 2 bases and the J gene lost 1 base, with 11 bases spanning the gap. The sequence came from a human donor who received a liver transplant. The sample consisted of CD4+ T cells from blood, taken before liver transplant. The chain couples TRBV7-8 to TRBJ2-2; D is uncertain. The CDR3: CASSLNGPLNTGELFF. CDR3 in DNA: TGTGCCAGCAGCTTAAATGGCCCACTGAACACCGGGGAGCTGTTTTTT. Filled out from reference TRBV7-8 and TRBJ2-2, the complete variable domain reads GAGVSQSPRYKVAKRGQDVALRCDPISGHVSLFWYQQALGQGPEFLTYFQNEAQLDKSGLPSDRFFAERPEGSVSTLKIQRTQQEDSAVYLCASSLNGPLNTGELFFGEGSRLTVL.